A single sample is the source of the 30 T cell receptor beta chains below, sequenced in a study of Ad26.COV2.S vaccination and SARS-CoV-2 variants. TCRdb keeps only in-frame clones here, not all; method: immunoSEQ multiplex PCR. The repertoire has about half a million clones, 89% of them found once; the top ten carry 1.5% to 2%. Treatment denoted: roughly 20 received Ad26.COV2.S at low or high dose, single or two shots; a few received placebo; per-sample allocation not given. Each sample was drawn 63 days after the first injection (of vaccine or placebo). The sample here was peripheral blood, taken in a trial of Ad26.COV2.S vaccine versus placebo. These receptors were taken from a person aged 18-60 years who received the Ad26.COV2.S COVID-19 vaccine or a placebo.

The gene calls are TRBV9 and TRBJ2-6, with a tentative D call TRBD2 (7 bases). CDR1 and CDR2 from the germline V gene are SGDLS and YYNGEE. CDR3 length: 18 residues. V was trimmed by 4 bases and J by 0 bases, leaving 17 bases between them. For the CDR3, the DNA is TGTGCCAGCAGCCCCCACCGGGGGGCGAGCTCTGGGGCCAACGTCCTGACTTTC. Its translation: CASSPHRGASSGANVLTF.

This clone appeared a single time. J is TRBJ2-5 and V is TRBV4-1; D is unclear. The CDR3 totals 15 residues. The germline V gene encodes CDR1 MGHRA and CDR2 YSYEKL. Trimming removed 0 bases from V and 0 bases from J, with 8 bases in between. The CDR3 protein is CASSQEDRYQETQYF. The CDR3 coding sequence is TGCGCCAGCAGCCAAGAGGACCGATACCAAGAGACCCAGTACTTC.

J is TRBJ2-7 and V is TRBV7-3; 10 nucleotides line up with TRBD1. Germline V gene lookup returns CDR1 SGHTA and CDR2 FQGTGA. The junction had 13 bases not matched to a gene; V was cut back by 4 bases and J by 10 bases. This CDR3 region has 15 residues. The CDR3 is CASSSTGTGVNNQYF. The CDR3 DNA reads TGTGCCAGCAGCTCGACCGGGACAGGGGTTAACAACCAGTACTTC. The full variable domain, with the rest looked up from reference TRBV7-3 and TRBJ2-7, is GAGVSQTPSNKVTEKGKYVELRCDPISGHTALYWYRQSLGQGPEFLIYFQGTGAADDSGLPNDRFFAVRPEGSVSTLKIQRTERGDSAVYLCASSSTGTGVNNQYFGPGTRLTVT.

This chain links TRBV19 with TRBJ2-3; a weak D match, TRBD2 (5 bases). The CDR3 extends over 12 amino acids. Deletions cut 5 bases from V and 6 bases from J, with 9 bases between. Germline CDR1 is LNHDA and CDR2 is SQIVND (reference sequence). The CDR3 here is CASSPQRDTQYF. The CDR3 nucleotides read TGTGCCAGTAGTCCACAGCGGGATACGCAGTATTTT.

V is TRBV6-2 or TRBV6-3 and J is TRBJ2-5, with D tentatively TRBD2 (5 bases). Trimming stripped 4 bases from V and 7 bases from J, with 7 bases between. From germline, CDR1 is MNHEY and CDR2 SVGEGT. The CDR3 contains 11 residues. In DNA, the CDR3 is TGTGCCAGCAGTTCGGACTGGACCCAGTACTTC. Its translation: CASSSDWTQYF.

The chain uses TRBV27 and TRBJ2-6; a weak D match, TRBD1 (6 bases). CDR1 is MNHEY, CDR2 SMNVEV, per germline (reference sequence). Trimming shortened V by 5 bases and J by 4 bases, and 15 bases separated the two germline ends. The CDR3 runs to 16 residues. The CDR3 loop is CASSRDWQGGANVLTF. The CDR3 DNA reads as TGTGCCAGCAGTCGAGACTGGCAGGGGGGGGCCAACGTCCTGACTTTC. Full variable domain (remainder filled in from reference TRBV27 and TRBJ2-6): EAQVTQNPRYLITVTGKKLTVTCSQNMNHEYMSWYRQDPGLGLRQIYYSMNVEVTDKGDVPEGYKVSRKEKRNFPLILESPSPNQTSLYFCASSRDWQGGANVLTFGAGSRLTVL.

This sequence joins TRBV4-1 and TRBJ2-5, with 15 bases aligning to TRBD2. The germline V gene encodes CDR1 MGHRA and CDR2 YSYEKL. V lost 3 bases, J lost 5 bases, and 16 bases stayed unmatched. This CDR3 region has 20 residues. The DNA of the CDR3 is TGCGCCAGCAGCCAGCGGACTAGCGGGAGGGCCAGGGCAGACGGGGAGACCCAGTACTTC. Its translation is CASSQRTSGRARADGETQYF.

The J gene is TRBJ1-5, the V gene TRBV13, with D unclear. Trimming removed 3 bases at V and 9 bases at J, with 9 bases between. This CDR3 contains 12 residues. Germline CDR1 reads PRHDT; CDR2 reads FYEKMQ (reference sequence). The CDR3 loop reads CASSFNGSPQHF. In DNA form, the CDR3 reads TGTGCCAGCAGCTTTAACGGTTCGCCCCAGCATTTT.

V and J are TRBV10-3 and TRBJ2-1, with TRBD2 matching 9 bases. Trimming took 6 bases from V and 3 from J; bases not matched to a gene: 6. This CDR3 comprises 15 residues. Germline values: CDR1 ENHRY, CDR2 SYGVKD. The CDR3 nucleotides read TGTGCCATCAGGCCGGGACTAGCACTCTACAATGAGCAGTTCTTC. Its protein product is CAIRPGLALYNEQFF.

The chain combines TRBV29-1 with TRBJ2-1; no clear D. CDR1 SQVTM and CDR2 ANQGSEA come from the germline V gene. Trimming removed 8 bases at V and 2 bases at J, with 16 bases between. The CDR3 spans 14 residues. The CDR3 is CSPEALAPYNEQFF. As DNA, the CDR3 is TGCAGCCCCGAAGCCCTGGCTCCCTACAATGAGCAGTTCTTC.

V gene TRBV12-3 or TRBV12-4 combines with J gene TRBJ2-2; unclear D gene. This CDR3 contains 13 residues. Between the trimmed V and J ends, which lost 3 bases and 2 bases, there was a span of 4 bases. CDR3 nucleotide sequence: TGTGCCAGCAGTTTTACTAACACCGGGGAGCTGTTTTTT. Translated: CASSFTNTGELFF.

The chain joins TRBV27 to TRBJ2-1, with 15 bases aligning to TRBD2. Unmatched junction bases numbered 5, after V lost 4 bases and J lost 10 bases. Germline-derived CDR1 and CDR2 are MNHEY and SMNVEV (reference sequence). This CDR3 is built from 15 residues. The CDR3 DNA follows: TGTGCCAGCAGTTGGGGACTAGCGGGAGGACAGGAGCAGTTCTTC. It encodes CASSWGLAGGQEQFF.

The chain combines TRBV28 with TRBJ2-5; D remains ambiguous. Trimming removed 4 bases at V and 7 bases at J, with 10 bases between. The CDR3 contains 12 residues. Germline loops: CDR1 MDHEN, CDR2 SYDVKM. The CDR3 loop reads CASSWGIGTQYF. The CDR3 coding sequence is TGTGCCAGCAGTTGGGGTATAGGGACCCAGTACTTC.

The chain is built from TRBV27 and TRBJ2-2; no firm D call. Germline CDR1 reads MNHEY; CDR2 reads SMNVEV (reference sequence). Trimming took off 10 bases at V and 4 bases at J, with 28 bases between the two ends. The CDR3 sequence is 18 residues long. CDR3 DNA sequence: TGTGCCACCCTCCGCACCCGGCGGTCCTCAACGAGCACCGGGGAGCTGTTTTTT. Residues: CATLRTRRSSTSTGELFF.

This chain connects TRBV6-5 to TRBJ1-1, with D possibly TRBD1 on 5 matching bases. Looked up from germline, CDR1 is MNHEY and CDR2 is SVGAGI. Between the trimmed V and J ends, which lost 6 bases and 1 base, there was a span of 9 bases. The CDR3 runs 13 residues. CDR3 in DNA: TGTGCCAGCAGAGGGGCAGGGAACACTGAAGCTTTCTTT. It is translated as CASRGAGNTEAFF.

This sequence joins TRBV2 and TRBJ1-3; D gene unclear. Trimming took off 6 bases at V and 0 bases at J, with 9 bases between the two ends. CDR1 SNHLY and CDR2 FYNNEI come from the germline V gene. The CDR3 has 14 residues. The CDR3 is CASRAGNSGNTIYF. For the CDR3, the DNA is TGTGCCAGCAGGGCTGGTAACTCTGGAAACACCATATATTTT.

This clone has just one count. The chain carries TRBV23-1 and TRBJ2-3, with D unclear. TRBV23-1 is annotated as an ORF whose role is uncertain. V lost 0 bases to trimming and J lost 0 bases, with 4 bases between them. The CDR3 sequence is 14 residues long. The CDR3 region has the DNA TGCGCCAGCAGTCAATCTCGGAGCACAGATACGCAGTATTTT. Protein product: CASSQSRSTDTQYF.

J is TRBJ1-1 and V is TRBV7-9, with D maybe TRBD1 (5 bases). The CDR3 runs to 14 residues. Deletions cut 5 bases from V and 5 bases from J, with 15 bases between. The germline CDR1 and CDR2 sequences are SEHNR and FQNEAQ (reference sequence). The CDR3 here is CASSIRDGGTEAFF. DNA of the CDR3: TGTGCCAGCAGCATAAGGGACGGCGGGACTGAAGCTTTCTTT. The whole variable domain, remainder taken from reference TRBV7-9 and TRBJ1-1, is DTGVSQNPRHKITKRGQNVTFRCDPISEHNRLYWYRQTLGQGPEFLTYFQNEAQLEKSRLLSDRFSAERPKGSFSTLEIQRTEQGDSAMYLCASSIRDGGTEAFFGQGTRLTVV.

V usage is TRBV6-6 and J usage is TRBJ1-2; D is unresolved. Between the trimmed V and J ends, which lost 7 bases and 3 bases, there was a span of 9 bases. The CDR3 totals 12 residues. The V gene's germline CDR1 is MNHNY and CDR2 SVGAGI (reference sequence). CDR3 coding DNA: TGTGCCAGCACCCAAGGGTACTATGGCTACACCTTC. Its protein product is CASTQGYYGYTF.

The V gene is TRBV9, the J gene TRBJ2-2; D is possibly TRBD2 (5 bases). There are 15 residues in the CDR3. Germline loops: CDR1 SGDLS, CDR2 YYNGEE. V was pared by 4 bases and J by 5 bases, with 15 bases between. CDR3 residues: CASSPGLLETGELFF. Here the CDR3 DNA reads TGTGCCAGCAGCCCCGGACTCCTGGAGACCGGGGAGCTGTTTTTT.

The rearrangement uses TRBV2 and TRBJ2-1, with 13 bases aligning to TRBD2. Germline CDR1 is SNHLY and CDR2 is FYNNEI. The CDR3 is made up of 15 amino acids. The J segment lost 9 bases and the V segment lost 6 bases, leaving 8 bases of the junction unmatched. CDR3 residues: CASRATSGGAGEQFF. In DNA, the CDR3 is TGTGCCAGCAGGGCTACTAGCGGGGGGGCCGGTGAGCAGTTCTTC.

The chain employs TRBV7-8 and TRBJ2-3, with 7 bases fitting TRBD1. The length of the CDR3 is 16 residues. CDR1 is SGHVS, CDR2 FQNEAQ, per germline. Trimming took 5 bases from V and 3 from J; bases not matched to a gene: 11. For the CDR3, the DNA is TGTGCCAGCAGCCCGCGGCCGGGACAGAGGACAGATACGCAGTATTTT. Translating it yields CASSPRPGQRTDTQYF.

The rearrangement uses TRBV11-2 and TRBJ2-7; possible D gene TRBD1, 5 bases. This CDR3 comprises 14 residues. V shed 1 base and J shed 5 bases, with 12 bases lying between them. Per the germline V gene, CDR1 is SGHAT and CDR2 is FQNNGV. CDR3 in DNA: TGTGCCAGCAGCTTAGCAGGGCTGATCGACGAGCAGTACTTC. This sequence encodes CASSLAGLIDEQYF.

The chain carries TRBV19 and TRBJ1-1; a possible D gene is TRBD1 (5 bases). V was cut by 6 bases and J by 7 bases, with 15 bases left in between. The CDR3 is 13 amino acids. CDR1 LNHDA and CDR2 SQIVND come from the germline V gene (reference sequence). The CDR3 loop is CASSPTWGNEAFF. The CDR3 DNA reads TGTGCCAGTAGCCCGACGTGGGGGAATGAAGCTTTCTTT. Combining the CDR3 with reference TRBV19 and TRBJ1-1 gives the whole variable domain DGGITQSPKYLFRKEGQNVTLSCEQNLNHDAMYWYRQDPGQGLRLIYYSQIVNDFQKGDIAEGYSVSREKKESFPLTVTSAQKNPTAFYLCASSPTWGNEAFFGQGTRLTVV.

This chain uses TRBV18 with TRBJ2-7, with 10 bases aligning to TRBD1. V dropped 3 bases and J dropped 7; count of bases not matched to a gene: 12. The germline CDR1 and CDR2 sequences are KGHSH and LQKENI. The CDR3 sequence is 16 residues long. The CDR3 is CASSPERTGGLWEQYF. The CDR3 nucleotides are TGTGCCAGCTCACCGGAGAGGACAGGGGGGTTGTGGGAGCAGTACTTC.

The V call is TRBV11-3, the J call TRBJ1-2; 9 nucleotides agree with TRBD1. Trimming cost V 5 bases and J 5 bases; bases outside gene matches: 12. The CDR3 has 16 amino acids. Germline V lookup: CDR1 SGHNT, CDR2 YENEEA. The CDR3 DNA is TGTGCCAGCAGCCCAAAAGGACAGGGGATACAGTATGGCTACACCTTC. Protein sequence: CASSPKGQGIQYGYTF.

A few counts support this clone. The CDR3 region is CASSDGYNSPLHF. CDR3 nucleotides: TGTGCCAGCAGTGACGGGTATAATTCACCCCTCCACTTT. V usage is TRBV6-4 and J usage is TRBJ1-6; D unresolved. V was pared by 2 bases and J by 4 bases, with 3 bases between. Germline V gene lookup returns CDR1 MRHNA and CDR2 SNTAGT. CDR3 length: 13 residues.

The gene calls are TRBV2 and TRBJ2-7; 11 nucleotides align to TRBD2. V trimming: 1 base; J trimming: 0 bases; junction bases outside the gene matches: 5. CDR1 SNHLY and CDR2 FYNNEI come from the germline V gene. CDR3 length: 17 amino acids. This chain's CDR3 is CASSEGLAGYRSYEQYF. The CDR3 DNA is TGTGCCAGCAGTGAAGGACTAGCGGGGTACCGCTCCTACGAGCAGTACTTC.

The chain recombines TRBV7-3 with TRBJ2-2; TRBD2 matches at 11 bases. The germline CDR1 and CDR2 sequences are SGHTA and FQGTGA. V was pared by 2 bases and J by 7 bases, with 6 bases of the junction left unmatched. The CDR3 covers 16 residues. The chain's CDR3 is CASSLALAGEGGELFF. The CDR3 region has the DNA TGTGCCAGCAGCTTAGCACTAGCGGGGGAAGGCGGGGAGCTGTTTTTT.

The CDR3 bases are TGTGCCATTCGGGACGTTACCCTCAATGAGCAGTTCTTC. Its translation is CAIRDVTLNEQFF. The gene calls are TRBV19 and TRBJ2-1; D may correspond to TRBD1 or TRBD2 (5 bases each). Germline CDR1 and CDR2: LNHDA and SQIVND (reference sequence). The CDR3 totals 13 residues. The ends were cut back, 10 bases at V and 6 bases at J, with 16 bases in the middle.